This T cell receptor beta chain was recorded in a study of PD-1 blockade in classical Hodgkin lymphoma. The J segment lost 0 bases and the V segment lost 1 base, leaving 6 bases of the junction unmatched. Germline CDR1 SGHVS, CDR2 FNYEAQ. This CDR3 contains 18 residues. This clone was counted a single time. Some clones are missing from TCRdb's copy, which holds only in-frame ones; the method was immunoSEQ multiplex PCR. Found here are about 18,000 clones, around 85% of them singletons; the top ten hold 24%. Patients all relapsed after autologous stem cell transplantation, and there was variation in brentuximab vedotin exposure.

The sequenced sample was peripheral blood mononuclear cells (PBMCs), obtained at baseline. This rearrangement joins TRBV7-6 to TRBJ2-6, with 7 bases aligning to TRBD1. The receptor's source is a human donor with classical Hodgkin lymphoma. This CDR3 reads CASSLGQGLASGANVLTF. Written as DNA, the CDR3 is TGTGCCAGCAGCTTAGGACAGGGTCTAGCCTCTGGGGCCAACGTCCTGACTTTC.